The text below deals with one TCR beta chain. Distinct nucleotide sequences in the sample also encode this CDR3. Residents of about two dozen US areas, aged about 18 to 89 years, made up the participants. This record comes from a study of blood T cell repertoires in COVID-19. At the level of the study: Sources were T cells, B-cell-depleted T cells, or PBMCs; the material itself was cDNA or gDNA.

In the study's own analysis: Amplification of reference gene primers provided the estimated nucleated cell counts. Sequencing used immunoSEQ multiplex PCR; TCRdb keeps in-frame clones, though not all of them. For V, J and clone size, that table is used; D and trimming come from the DNA. The sample consists of 200,000 to 250,000 clones, about 90% of them appearing once. From germline, CDR1 is DFQATT and CDR2 SNEGSKA (reference sequence). The CDR3 contains 14 residues. V was shortened by 3 bases and J by 7 bases, with 13 bases between the two germline ends. The chain couples TRBV20-1 to TRBJ1-6; tentative D call: TRBD1 (5 bases). The receptor's source is a woman in her twenties or thirties with acute COVID-19. Sequencing used PBMCs or T cells enriched from blood (not recorded which). DNA of the CDR3: TGCAGTGCTAGTGGGCAGGGAAAAAATTCACCCCTCCACTTT. Translation gives CSASGQGKNSPLHF.